Listed below are T cell receptor beta chains from one sample, sequenced in a study of T cells in Graves' hyperthyroidism and ophthalmopathy. TCRdb used MiXCR to reprocess the multiplex PCR reads, holding one entry per CDR3 protein. The sample has approximately 400,000 distinct CDR3 sequences; about 18% are singletons. Sequencing input: blood. The receptors originated from a young man with Graves' ophthalmopathy. Each CDR3 is given with its conserved first and last residue. Fields, in order: clone size, V gene, D gene, J gene, CDR3 DNA, CDR3 protein. The D gene is left open where the match is weak. The size of a clone is reported for some rows only, either as once, few or many, or as a class for expanded clones.

clone size: many
V gene: TRBV5-1
D gene: NA
J gene: TRBJ1-2
CDR3 DNA: TGCGCCAGCAGCCTGCTTGGAGACCAAGAGGGCTACACCTTC
CDR3 protein: CASSLLGDQEGYTF

clone size: many
V gene: TRBV3-1
D gene: TRBD1
J gene: TRBJ1-5
CDR3 DNA: TGTGCCAGCAGCGAGACAGGGGGCAATCAGCCCCAGCATTTT
CDR3 protein: CASSETGGNQPQHF

clone size: many
V gene: TRBV4-2
D gene: NA
J gene: TRBJ1-4
CDR3 DNA: TGTGCCAGCAGCCAAGATGGTGAGGGACGGAAGAATGAAAAACTGTTTTTT
CDR3 protein: CASSQDGEGRKNEKLFF

clone size: many
V gene: TRBV20-1
D gene: NA
J gene: TRBJ2-7
CDR3 DNA: TGCAGTGCTAGTCCCGGACGGAAGGAGCAGTACTTC
CDR3 protein: CSASPGRKEQYF

clone size: many
V gene: TRBV11-1
D gene: NA
J gene: TRBJ1-1
CDR3 DNA: TGTGCCAGCAGCCCGACGAGTCGGACTGAAGCTTTCTTT
CDR3 protein: CASSPTSRTEAFF

clone size: NA
V gene: TRBV3-1
D gene: NA
J gene: TRBJ2-5
CDR3 DNA: TGTGCCAGCAGCCAAAGGGGGAGTTACTTGGGAGAGACCCAGTACTTC
CDR3 protein: CASSQRGSYLGETQYF

clone size: NA
V gene: TRBV3-1
D gene: TRBD1
J gene: TRBJ2-5
CDR3 DNA: TGTGCCAGCAGCCGAGTCGGACAGGGGACCGAGACCCAGTACTTC
CDR3 protein: CASSRVGQGTETQYF

clone size: NA
V gene: TRBV2
D gene: NA
J gene: TRBJ2-1
CDR3 DNA: TGTGCCAGCAATGAAAGGAGGATTGACAATGAGCAGTTCTTC
CDR3 protein: CASNERRIDNEQFF

clone size: many
V gene: TRBV6-2/TRBV6-3
D gene: NA
J gene: TRBJ2-1
CDR3 DNA: TGTGCCAGCAGTTACGGAACGGGGGAGCAGTTCTTC
CDR3 protein: CASSYGTGEQFF

clone size: many
V gene: TRBV12-3/TRBV12-4
D gene: NA
J gene: TRBJ1-4
CDR3 DNA: TGTGCCAGCAGCCCCCTCAAGGGTGCGTCTAATGAAAAACTGTTTTTT
CDR3 protein: CASSPLKGASNEKLFF

clone size: NA
V gene: TRBV5-1
D gene: TRBD2
J gene: TRBJ2-2
CDR3 DNA: TGCGCCAGCAGCGCCCATTCAACCTTCAGTAGCGGGGGCACCGGGGAGCTGTTTTTT
CDR3 protein: CASSAHSTFSSGGTGELFF

clone size: many
V gene: TRBV5-1
D gene: TRBD1
J gene: TRBJ2-7
CDR3 DNA: TGCGCCAGCAGCTGGACAGGGGCCCACGAGCAGTACTTC
CDR3 protein: CASSWTGAHEQYF

clone size: many
V gene: TRBV2
D gene: TRBD1
J gene: TRBJ1-6
CDR3 DNA: TGTGCCAGCAGTCCGGACAGGTCTAATTCACCCCTCCACTTT
CDR3 protein: CASSPDRSNSPLHF

clone size: NA
V gene: TRBV6-1
D gene: NA
J gene: TRBJ1-6
CDR3 DNA: TGTGCCAGCAGTCTCCTTACTGGAGGGGGATCACCCCTCCACTTT
CDR3 protein: CASSLLTGGGSPLHF

clone size: few
V gene: TRBV29-1
D gene: TRBD1
J gene: TRBJ2-7
CDR3 DNA: TGCAGCGTTGGGGGACAGGGGGCGTTCAACGAGCAGTACTTC
CDR3 protein: CSVGGQGAFNEQYF

clone size: few
V gene: TRBV24-1
D gene: NA
J gene: TRBJ1-2
CDR3 DNA: TGTGCCACCAGTGTTGATGGTTATGGCTACACCTTC
CDR3 protein: CATSVDGYGYTF

clone size: NA
V gene: TRBV12-3/TRBV12-4
D gene: NA
J gene: TRBJ1-5
CDR3 DNA: TGTGCCAGCAGCCCGATGGGCCAGTTCAATCAGCCCCAGCATTTT
CDR3 protein: CASSPMGQFNQPQHF

clone size: NA
V gene: TRBV15
D gene: NA
J gene: TRBJ2-2
CDR3 DNA: TGTGCCACCGAGGGCGGCGACACCGGGGAGCTGTTTTTT
CDR3 protein: CATEGGDTGELFF

clone size: NA
V gene: TRBV20-1
D gene: TRBD1
J gene: TRBJ2-2
CDR3 DNA: TGCAGTGCTACCGGGACAGGGGGCGGATCGGCCGGGGAGCTGTTTTTT
CDR3 protein: CSATGTGGGSAGELFF

clone size: many
V gene: TRBV5-6
D gene: NA
J gene: TRBJ1-2
CDR3 DNA: TGTGCCAGCAGCCTGGTGGGTCTTGAGAGGGACACCTTC
CDR3 protein: CASSLVGLERDTF

clone size: many
V gene: TRBV18
D gene: NA
J gene: TRBJ1-1
CDR3 DNA: TGTGCCAGCTCACCAGTTAGGGAGGAGGGCACTGAAGCTTTCTTT
CDR3 protein: CASSPVREEGTEAFF

clone size: NA
V gene: TRBV7-6
D gene: NA
J gene: TRBJ1-2
CDR3 DNA: TGTGCCAGCAGCGCACAGGGTGGCTATGGCTACACCTTC
CDR3 protein: CASSAQGGYGYTF

clone size: many
V gene: TRBV28
D gene: NA
J gene: TRBJ1-5
CDR3 DNA: TGTGCCAGCAGTTTATTTTGGGTTGGGGATAGCAATCAGCCCCAGCATTTT
CDR3 protein: CASSLFWVGDSNQPQHF

clone size: many
V gene: TRBV9
D gene: NA
J gene: TRBJ2-5
CDR3 DNA: TGTGCCAGCAGCGGCGGACGTGGGGGCGAAGAGACCCAGTACTTC
CDR3 protein: CASSGGRGGEETQYF

clone size: NA
V gene: TRBV6-2/TRBV6-3
D gene: NA
J gene: TRBJ1-6
CDR3 DNA: TGTGCCAGCACCGGGGGGACACCCCTCCACTTT
CDR3 protein: CASTGGTPLHF

clone size: NA
V gene: TRBV6-2/TRBV6-3
D gene: NA
J gene: TRBJ2-1
CDR3 DNA: TGTGCCAGCACCGAGAGGAAACTAGCCCATGAGCAGTTCTTC
CDR3 protein: CASTERKLAHEQFF

clone size: NA
V gene: TRBV7-3
D gene: NA
J gene: TRBJ1-6
CDR3 DNA: TGTGCCAGCAGCTCATCAGGGACTGGCTCACCCCTCCACTTT
CDR3 protein: CASSSSGTGSPLHF